The rows below give T cell receptor beta chains drawn from one sample of a study of blood T cell repertoires in COVID-19. The protocol was immunoSEQ multiplex PCR, while the TCRdb copy is restricted to in-frame clones and leaves out a portion. The repertoire holds 150,000 or so clones, with around 80% as singletons. The material sequenced was PBMCs or T cells enriched from blood (not recorded which). The receptors come from a woman in her forties or fifties who had recovered from COVID-19. The CDR3 runs from the conserved cysteine through the conserved F or W. D genes are given only for firm matches. The size of a clone is reported for some rows only, either as once, few or many, or as a class for expanded clones.

d_gene	v_gene	abundance	j_gene	CDR3nt	CDR3aa
TRBD1	TRBV18	NA	TRBJ2-1	TGTGCCAGCTCACCAGTGGGACAGGGGACTAGCTCCTACAATGAGCAGTTCTTC	CASSPVGQGTSSYNEQFF
NA	TRBV11-2	NA	TRBJ2-5	TGTGCCAGCAGCACCCTGACAGAACAAGAGACCCAGTACTTC	CASSTLTEQETQYF
NA	TRBV10-3	NA	TRBJ2-5	TGTGCCATCAGTGAGTCTCGGGGTTCGGAGACCCAGTACTTC	CAISESRGSETQYF
NA	TRBV19	NA	TRBJ1-1	TGTGCCAGTAGTACCAGATTCCCTGAAGCTTTCTTT	CASSTRFPEAFF
NA	TRBV4-1	NA	TRBJ2-1	TGCGCCAGCAGCCAAGAAGTAGGGCGTAGCGCCGGGCAGTTCTTC	CASSQEVGRSAGQFF
NA	TRBV27	NA	TRBJ1-2	TGTGCCAGCAGTTTAAGCATTAACTATGGCTACACCTTC	CASSLSINYGYTF
TRBD1	TRBV5-1	few	TRBJ1-2	TGCGCCAGCAGCTCGACAGGGGGAGAATATGGCTACACCTTC	CASSSTGGEYGYTF
TRBD2	TRBV9	NA	TRBJ2-3	TGTGCCAGCAGCGCTAGCGGGGGGGGCACAGATACGCAGTATTTT	CASSASGGGTDTQYF
NA	TRBV5-1	NA	TRBJ1-2	TGCGCCAGCAGCTTCGGGGGTCCCAACTATGGCTACACCTTC	CASSFGGPNYGYTF
NA	TRBV27	NA	TRBJ1-2	TGTGCCAGCAGTTCTGGGCCTTTGTATGGCTACACCTTC	CASSSGPLYGYTF
NA	TRBV2	once	TRBJ1-6	TGTGCCAGCAGCCCGGTGCGGGGGAATAATTCACCCCTCCACTTT	CASSPVRGNNSPLHF
NA	TRBV24-1	NA	TRBJ2-5	TGTGCCACCAGTGATTCAGCGGAGCTTGTCAAGACCCAGTACTTC	CATSDSAELVKTQYF
TRBD2	TRBV5-8	NA	TRBJ2-5	TGTGCCACCGAGCGGGGGGCAGGAGAGACCCAGTACTTC	CATERGAGETQYF
NA	TRBV5-1	NA	TRBJ1-2	TGCGCCAGCAGCTTGGCCGACTCAACTAACTATGGCTACACCTTC	CASSLADSTNYGYTF
TRBD1	TRBV3-1/TRBV3-2	NA	TRBJ1-2	TGTGCCAGCAGCCGACGGACAGGGAACTATGGCTACACCTTC	CASSRRTGNYGYTF
TRBD1	TRBV12-3/TRBV12-4	NA	TRBJ1-1	TGTGCCAGCAGTTTAAGGGACAGGGCTGAAGCTTTCTTT	CASSLRDRAEAFF
TRBD1	TRBV5-4	NA	TRBJ2-7	TGTGCCAGCAGCTTGGAGGCCGGGACAGGGGCCTACGAGCAGTACTTC	CASSLEAGTGAYEQYF
TRBD1	TRBV6-1	NA	TRBJ2-1	TGTGCCAGCAGTGGTACCGGGACAGGAGACTACAATGAGCAGTTCTTC	CASSGTGTGDYNEQFF
TRBD1	TRBV5-5	NA	TRBJ1-2	TGTGCCAGCAGCTCGACAGGGGGGAGCTATGGCTACACCTTC	CASSSTGGSYGYTF
TRBD1	TRBV18	NA	TRBJ1-5	TGTGCCAGCTCGGTCGGGACAGGGGGCTGGATTGGCAATCAGCCCCAGCATTTT	CASSVGTGGWIGNQPQHF
NA	TRBV7-2	few	TRBJ2-1	TGTGCCAGCAGCTTATTGGGGGGGGCCGCCTACAATGAGCAGTTCTTC	CASSLLGGAAYNEQFF